This T cell receptor beta chain was documented in a study of T cells in Graves' hyperthyroidism and ophthalmopathy. TCR beta CDR3 sequences were amplified from RNA transcripts. The TCR CDR3 was amplified in a first-round RT-PCR using the HTBI primer set. TCRdb recomputed calls from the multiplex PCR reads with MiXCR, one row per CDR3 protein. The sample has approximately 360,000 distinct CDR3 sequences; roughly 25% are singletons. The CDR3 has 14 amino acids. CDR1 DFQATT and CDR2 SNEGSKA come from the germline V gene (reference sequence). V was pared by 3 bases and J by 0 bases, with 3 bases of the junction left unmatched. With a duration under 2 months, the hyperthyroidism was newly diagnosed in patients aged 18 to 65. The PBMCs studied were ones that came from approximately 9.9 ml fresh peripheral blood. This clonotype has just a few counts.

The clonotype was recovered from a man in his fifties or sixties with Graves' hyperthyroidism. The chain joins TRBV20-1 to TRBJ2-7; the match to TRBD1 covers 9 bases. Sequenced input: blood. In DNA, the CDR3 is TGCAGTGCTAGCCGGGGACAGGGCTCCTACGAGCAGTACTTC. Amino acids: CSASRGQGSYEQYF.